Below are 4 T cell receptor beta chains sequenced from a single sample in a study of CD8+CD57+ T cells in acquired aplastic anemia. TCR beta VDJ and CDR3 profiling used genomic DNA as template. TCRdb re-called the reads with MiXCR, one entry per CDR3 protein. The sample lists under 350,000 distinct CDR3 sequences, under 60% occurring once. Whoever was chosen for sequencing had shown CD8+CD57+ cell expansion by flow cytometry. Material: sorted CD4+, CD8+, or CD8+CD57+ T cells (not recorded which) from PBMCs. These receptors all come from a human donor with aplastic anemia.

J is TRBJ1-5 and V is TRBV29-1; D remains ambiguous. CDR1 is SQVTM, CDR2 ANQGSEA, per germline. V was shortened by 0 bases and J by 2 bases, with 8 bases between the two germline ends. The CDR3 spans 14 residues. The CDR3 protein is CSVEEGAGNQPQHF. The DNA for the CDR3 is TGCAGCGTTGAAGAGGGTGCAGGCAATCAGCCCCAGCATTTT. The variable domain in full, completed from reference TRBV29-1 and TRBJ1-5, reads SAVISQKPSRDICQRGTSLTIQCQVDSQVTMMFWYRQQPGQSLTLIATANQGSEATYESGFVIDKFPISRPNLTFSTLTVSNMSPEDSSIYLCSVEEGAGNQPQHFGDGTRLSIL.

At least ten counts were recorded for this clonotype. The chain links TRBV7-9 to TRBJ1-3; a weak D match, TRBD1 (6 bases). The CDR3 runs 16 residues. V lost 3 bases and J 0 bases, leaving 12 bases between the germline ends. Germline loops: CDR1 SEHNR, CDR2 FQNEAQ (reference sequence). The CDR3 sequence is CASSLDGQISGNTIYF. CDR3 nucleotides: TGTGCCAGCAGCTTGGACGGACAGATCTCTGGAAACACCATATATTTT. The full variable domain, with the rest looked up from reference TRBV7-9 and TRBJ1-3, is DTGVSQNPRHKITKRGQNVTFRCDPISEHNRLYWYRQTLGQGPEFLTYFQNEAQLEKSRLLSDRFSAERPKGSFSTLEIQRTEQGDSAMYLCASSLDGQISGNTIYFGEGSWLTVV.

Of note for this clonotype: The junction departs from the called germline gene at one end, perhaps through a read error. The gene calls are TRBV7-9 and TRBJ2-7; D might be TRBD2 (6 bases). Germline V gives CDR1 SEHNR, CDR2 FQNEAQ (reference sequence). CDR3 length equals 13 residues. The CDR3, as DNA: TGTGCCAGCAGCTTAGGGGACTCCCACGAGCAGTACTTC. Its translation is CASSLGDSHEQYF. Drawing the rest from reference TRBV7-9 and TRBJ2-7, the complete variable domain is DTGVSQNPRHKITKRGQNVTFRCDPISEHNRLYWYRQTLGQGPEFLTYFQNEAQLEKSRLLSDRFSAERPKGSFSTLEIQRTEQGDSAMYLCASSLGDSHEQYFGPGTRLTVT.

As concerns this clonotype: Lacking the conserved final phenylalanine or tryptophan, this CDR3 likely reflects a read error. The DNA is left out, because the CDR3 cannot be placed on it with certainty; the CDR3 is given as TCRdb lists it. The chain is built from TRBV7-6 and TRBJ2-3. With termini counted, the CDR3 has 10 amino acids. Germline V gene sequence: CDR1 SGHVS, CDR2 FNYEAQ. The CDR3 region is CASSLAVTGS.